Listed below are T cell receptor beta chains from one sample, sequenced in a study of T cells in Graves' hyperthyroidism and ophthalmopathy. TCRdb reanalysed the multiplex PCR reads using MiXCR and keeps one entry per CDR3 protein. The sample gives approximately 380,000 distinct CDR3 sequences, about 18% of which show up once; 35% to 45% is in the top ten. Sequenced material: blood. These receptor sequences come from a man aged 18 to 35 with Graves' ophthalmopathy. CDR3s include the opening cysteine and the closing phenylalanine or tryptophan. The D gene is left open where the match is weak. The size field is filled for only some rows; it gives once, few, many or a size class.

few	TRBV6-1	TRBJ1-1	NA	CASRNNRDPGAFF	TGTGCCAGCAGAAATAACAGGGACCCTGGGGCTTTCTTT
many	TRBV18	TRBJ2-3	NA	CASSPPASTDTQYF	TGTGCCAGCTCACCACCAGCCAGCACAGATACGCAGTATTTT
many	TRBV6-1	TRBJ2-7	NA	CASSDRGGDSYEQYF	TGTGCCAGCAGTGACAGGGGAGGAGACTCCTACGAGCAGTACTTC
few	TRBV13	TRBJ1-6	NA	CASSHGGPLHF	TGTGCCAGCAGCCATGGTGGACCCCTCCACTTT
many	TRBV27	TRBJ1-5	NA	CASSPGPLYSNQPQHF	TGTGCCAGCAGCCCAGGCCCACTCTATAGCAATCAGCCCCAGCATTTT
many	TRBV5-1	TRBJ2-7	TRBD1	CASSHGQGAYEQYF	TGCGCCAGCAGCCACGGGCAGGGGGCGTACGAGCAGTACTTC
few	TRBV7-9	TRBJ2-7	NA	CASSPPTGERVYEQYF	TGTGCCAGCAGCCCCCCAACGGGGGAGAGGGTCTACGAGCAGTACTTC
many	TRBV12-3/TRBV12-4	TRBJ1-1	NA	CASTVRVTEAFF	TGTGCCAGCACAGTTCGTGTCACTGAAGCTTTCTTT
NA	TRBV19	TRBJ2-2	NA	CASSMGGASTGELFF	TGTGCCAGTAGTATGGGGGGGGCGAGCACCGGGGAGCTGTTTTTT
NA	TRBV4-1	TRBJ1-1	TRBD1	CASSQDRDRGLEAFF	TGCGCCAGCAGCCAAGACCGGGACAGGGGGCTTGAAGCTTTCTTT
NA	TRBV14	TRBJ2-2	NA	CASGRVNTGELFF	TGTGCCAGCGGCAGGGTGAACACCGGGGAGCTGTTTTTT
once	TRBV6-1	TRBJ2-5	NA	CAVAGRQETQYF	TGTGCCGTGGCGGGGAGGCAAGAGACCCAGTACTTC
NA	TRBV2	TRBJ2-7	TRBD1	CASRIGTGTDEQYF	TGTGCCAGCAGGATAGGGACAGGGACAGACGAGCAGTACTTC
NA	TRBV2	TRBJ2-3	NA	CASRQKLGISLATQYF	TGTGCCAGCAGACAGAAGCTAGGAATTAGTTTGGCTACGCAGTATTTT
many	TRBV18	TRBJ2-1	NA	CASSPPLGDYEQFF	TGTGCCAGCTCACCACCCTTGGGGGACTATGAGCAGTTCTTC
few	TRBV10-3	TRBJ1-1	TRBD1	CAISMTQGGAEAFF	TGTGCCATCAGTATGACACAGGGGGGGGCTGAAGCTTTCTTT
few	TRBV24-1	TRBJ2-3	NA	CATSDIHTQYF	TGTGCCACCAGTGATATTCATACGCAGTATTTT
NA	TRBV2	TRBJ1-1	TRBD1	CASSDLDRGLEAFF	TGTGCCAGCAGTGACCTGGACAGGGGGCTTGAAGCTTTCTTT
NA	TRBV10-3	TRBJ2-3	NA	CASSRGAGGGILDTQYF	TGTGCCAGCAGTCGGGGGGCAGGCGGGGGAATATTAGATACGCAGTATTTT
many	TRBV7-9	TRBJ2-1	TRBD2	CASTVAGEAHNEQFF	TGTGCCAGCACCGTAGCGGGGGAGGCCCACAATGAGCAGTTCTTC
few	TRBV6-6	TRBJ1-1	TRBD1	CASSYQDRGDTEAFF	TGTGCCAGCAGTTACCAAGACAGGGGAGACACTGAAGCTTTCTTT
NA	TRBV10-2	TRBJ2-2	NA	CASREVTGELFF	TGCGCCAGCAGAGAGGTCACCGGGGAGCTGTTTTTT
many	TRBV7-2	TRBJ2-5	TRBD1	CASSLDRGRGETQYF	TGTGCCAGCAGCTTAGATAGGGGGCGTGGAGAGACCCAGTACTTC
many	TRBV6-1	TRBJ2-3	TRBD2	CASSQPPGLSTDTQYF	TGTGCCAGCAGTCAACCTCCGGGACTATCTACAGATACGCAGTATTTT
many	TRBV7-8	TRBJ2-1	TRBD2	CASSPEGQRGPPSYNEQFF	TGTGCCAGCAGCCCCGAGGGCCAGCGGGGGCCCCCCTCCTACAATGAGCAGTTCTTC
many	TRBV6-5	TRBJ1-5	TRBD1	CASSYSDRGGYSNQPQHF	TGTGCCAGCAGTTACTCTGACAGGGGAGGTTATAGCAATCAGCCCCAGCATTTT
NA	TRBV5-6	TRBJ2-3	NA	CASSRPGATDTQYF	TGTGCCAGCAGCCGCCCCGGGGCCACAGATACGCAGTATTTT
few	TRBV9	TRBJ2-7	NA	CASSERDSAYEQYF	TGTGCCAGCAGCGAGCGGGACAGTGCCTACGAGCAGTACTTC
many	TRBV5-1	TRBJ1-6	NA	CASSLGQNNSPLHF	TGCGCCAGCAGCTTGGGACAGAATAATTCACCCCTCCACTTT
once	TRBV28	TRBJ1-2	TRBD1	CASRIDTETGPNYGYTF	TGTGCCAGCAGGATTGATACTGAGACAGGGCCTAACTATGGCTACACCTTC
many	TRBV2	TRBJ2-1	TRBD1	CASTGTGANEQFF	TGTGCCAGTACCGGGACAGGGGCCAATGAGCAGTTCTTC
NA	TRBV14	TRBJ1-1	TRBD1	CASSLGTGRGAFF	TGTGCCAGCAGCCTCGGGACAGGAAGGGGGGCTTTCTTT
few	TRBV28	TRBJ1-5	NA	CASSSPAAGISNQPQHF	TGTGCCAGCAGTTCACCTGCGGCAGGGATCAGCAATCAGCCCCAGCATTTT
NA	TRBV6-2/TRBV6-3	TRBJ2-5	NA	CASSSEIGTQYF	TGTGCCAGCAGTTCCGAGATAGGGACCCAGTACTTC
few	TRBV19	TRBJ2-1	TRBD2	CASSTALAEPYNEQFF	TGTGCCAGTTCCACCGCTCTAGCGGAGCCCTACAATGAGCAGTTCTTC
many	TRBV6-1	TRBJ2-1	TRBD2	CASRQTRGVYNEQFF	TGTGCCAGCAGACAAACGCGGGGGGTCTACAATGAGCAGTTCTTC
NA	TRBV19	TRBJ1-4	NA	CASSQASWEKLFF	TGTGCCAGTTCGCAGGCCAGCTGGGAAAAACTGTTTTTT
NA	TRBV27	TRBJ2-3	NA	CASSFLHLDTQYF	TGTGCCAGCAGTTTCCTACATCTGGATACGCAGTATTTT
NA	TRBV19	TRBJ1-1	NA	CASSILENTEAFF	TGTGCCAGTAGTATCCTAGAGAACACTGAAGCTTTCTTT
NA	TRBV15	TRBJ1-1	TRBD1	CATSLRDRNTEAFF	TGTGCCACCAGCCTAAGGGACAGGAACACTGAAGCTTTCTTT
many	TRBV20-1	TRBJ1-2	NA	CSALRGDTGGYTF	TGCAGTGCTCTCCGAGGGGACACGGGCGGCTACACCTTC
NA	TRBV19	TRBJ1-1	NA	CASDRTPNTEAFF	TGTGCCAGTGACAGGACACCAAACACTGAAGCTTTCTTT
NA	TRBV4-1	TRBJ2-7	TRBD1	CASSQWGQTISYEQYF	TGCGCCAGCAGCCAATGGGGACAGACAATCTCCTACGAGCAGTACTTC
many	TRBV2	TRBJ2-1	TRBD2	CANRGGRAYNEQFF	TGTGCCAACCGGGGGGGCCGCGCCTACAATGAGCAGTTCTTC
many	TRBV11-2	TRBJ2-1	NA	CASSPLAGPGEQFF	TGTGCCAGCAGCCCCCTGGCGGGACCGGGTGAGCAGTTCTTC
NA	TRBV9	TRBJ1-6	NA	CASSVEGFESPLHF	TGTGCCAGCAGCGTTGAAGGGTTTGAGTCACCCCTCCACTTT
few	TRBV20-1	TRBJ1-2	TRBD1	CSADTGGNGYTF	TGCAGTGCTGATACAGGGGGGAATGGCTACACCTTC
NA	TRBV27	TRBJ2-1	TRBD2	CASSPGTRPSDNEQFF	TGTGCCAGCAGTCCTGGGACTAGACCTAGTGACAATGAGCAGTTCTTC
many	TRBV15	TRBJ2-3	NA	CATSSSRGVGRDTQYF	TGTGCCACCAGCTCCTCTAGGGGGGTGGGTAGAGATACGCAGTATTTT
NA	TRBV14	TRBJ2-2	TRBD2	CASSPRGESNTGELFF	TGTGCCAGCAGCCCACGGGGGGAATCGAACACCGGGGAGCTGTTTTTT
few	TRBV19	TRBJ2-2	NA	CASREDTRGYTGELFF	TGTGCCAGTAGGGAAGACACCCGAGGGTACACCGGGGAGCTGTTTTTT
NA	TRBV6-1	TRBJ1-4	NA	CASGLSPTSNEKLFF	TGTGCCAGCGGTCTATCTCCAACGTCGAATGAAAAACTGTTTTTT
NA	TRBV4-1	TRBJ1-6	TRBD1	CASSQGQGGNSPLHF	TGCGCCAGCAGCCAAGGACAGGGAGGTAATTCACCCCTCCACTTT
NA	TRBV5-1	TRBJ2-5	TRBD2	CASSLGLAAKSQETQYF	TGCGCCAGCAGCTTGGGACTAGCAGCCAAATCCCAAGAGACCCAGTACTTC
NA	TRBV7-2	TRBJ2-3	TRBD2	CASSRGGGLAFTDTQYF	TGTGCCAGCAGCCGAGGGGGGGGACTAGCCTTCACAGATACGCAGTATTTT
NA	TRBV19	TRBJ1-5	NA	CASSIEYQGDQPQHF	TGTGCCAGTAGTATAGAGTACCAGGGCGACCAGCCCCAGCATTTT
many	TRBV3-1	TRBJ2-1	NA	CASSFRDSEQFF	TGTGCCAGCAGCTTCCGCGACAGTGAGCAGTTCTTC